This entry is about one TCR beta chain. With 60 Vbeta and 13 Jbeta primers, the PCR was carried out. How the authors handled the data: Among the unique TCR beta chains that a later analysis counted, about 85 million in all, 9.5 million to 11 million were shared. Clones were sequenced by immunoSEQ multiplex PCR, and TCRdb holds only the in-frame ones, with some missing. D and trimming were read from the DNA, whereas the V and J calls and clone size are those reported in that table. Its table records about 90,000 clones. This sample stems from a study of cytomegalovirus exposure and HLA in healthy donors. This sequence was found in a woman under 40 in good health and CMV-seronegative. What was sequenced was PBMCs.

The CDR3 protein is CASSLSLGGSGSYEQFF. DNA of the CDR3: TGTGCCAGCAGTTTATCTCTTGGGGGTAGCGGGAGCTATGAGCAGTTCTTC. The V and J genes are TRBV27 and TRBJ2-1; 9 bases match TRBD2. The length of the CDR3 is 17 residues. Per the germline V gene, CDR1 is MNHEY and CDR2 is SMNVEV (reference sequence). The V gene end was trimmed by 0 bases and the J gene end by 8 bases; junction bases not matched to a gene: 11.